The 13 T cell receptor beta chains given below trace back to one sample, sequenced in a study of T cells in Graves' hyperthyroidism and ophthalmopathy. Amplified regions were TCR beta CDR3 sequences from RNA transcripts. First-round RT-PCR with HTBI primers amplified the TCR CDR3 region. TCRdb ran MiXCR on the multiplex PCR reads and lists one entry per CDR3 protein. The sample includes under 300,000 distinct CDR3 sequences, just over 14% seen only once; the top ten take less than 15%. Sequenced sample: blood. These receptors came from a woman between 40 and 50 years old with Graves' hyperthyroidism that later progressed to Graves' ophthalmopathy.

The chain couples TRBV12-3 or TRBV12-4 to TRBJ2-7; D may be TRBD1 (5 bases). This CDR3 has 12 residues. Trimming left V 6 bases short and J 9 bases short, with 15 bases between. CDR3 loop: CASRGKVGVQYF. The CDR3 coding sequence is TGTGCCAGCAGAGGGAAGGTAGGGGTGCAGTACTTC.

This clonotype has ten or more counts. The chain carries TRBV2 and TRBJ2-1; 9 bases agree with TRBD2. The junction had 8 bases not matched to a gene; V was cut back by 5 bases and J by 6 bases. CDR1 and CDR2 (germline): SNHLY, FYNNEI. The CDR3 spans 15 residues. This chain's CDR3 is CASSPPGLAGNEQFF. CDR3 in DNA: TGTGCCAGCAGTCCTCCGGGACTAGCCGGCAATGAGCAGTTCTTC.

This clonotype was seen many times. The chain joins TRBV6-1 to TRBJ1-1; 10 nucleotides align to TRBD1. V dropped 6 bases and J dropped 1; count of bases not matched to a gene: 8. Germline V gene sequence: CDR1 MNHNS, CDR2 SASEGT. The CDR3 runs to 16 residues. CDR3 in DNA: TGTGCCAGCAGGGACCGGGACAGGGGCGCGAACACTGAAGCTTTCTTT. Translation gives CASRDRDRGANTEAFF.

This clonotype was observed at least ten times. The rearrangement links TRBV2 to TRBJ2-2; 7 nucleotides align to TRBD2. CDR3 length equals 16 residues. Losses at the gene ends were 1 base for V and 3 bases for J; bases not matched to a gene: 5. Germline V CDR1 and CDR2: SNHLY, FYNNEI. CDR3 DNA sequence: TGTGCCAGCAGTGAAGGAGTACTAGCGTACACCGGGGAGCTGTTTTTT. This translates into CASSEGVLAYTGELFF.

This clonotype was seen at least ten times. The chain employs TRBV28 and TRBJ1-1; D unclear. The CDR3 totals 14 residues. Germline assignment: CDR1 MDHEN and CDR2 SYDVKM. Trimming removed 6 bases at V and 2 bases at J, with 13 bases between. The CDR3 sequence: CASSPFRENTEAFF. CDR3 bases: TGTGCCAGCAGCCCGTTTAGGGAAAACACTGAAGCTTTCTTT.

The chain is built from TRBV6-1 and TRBJ2-3; 9 nucleotides align to TRBD2. Germline V gene sequence: CDR1 MNHNS, CDR2 SASEGT. V dropped 5 bases and J dropped 0; count of bases not matched to a gene: 6. This CDR3 is built from 16 residues. The CDR3 reads CASSPGTSRSTDTQYF. CDR3 DNA sequence: TGTGCCAGCAGTCCGGGGACTAGCAGGAGCACAGATACGCAGTATTTT.

This clonotype was counted only a few times. J is TRBJ2-6 and V is TRBV4-1; 7 bases map to TRBD1. Germline V gene data show CDR1 as MGHRA and CDR2 as YSYEKL. CDR3 length equals 18 residues. V was clipped by 5 bases and J by 1 base; unmatched bases: 11. Here the CDR3 DNA reads TGCGCCAGCAGCGAATTGTGGACAGGTACATCTGGGGCCAACGTCCTGACTTTC. It is translated as CASSELWTGTSGANVLTF.

This clonotype showed up many times. This may stem from a read error, because a much larger clone lies one nucleotide away. The CDR3 coding sequence is TGTGCCGGCAGCTACGAGATGAGTGAGCAGTTCTTC. Residues: CAGSYEMSEQFF. The gene calls are TRBV11-2 and TRBJ2-1; D gene uncertain. The CDR3 spans 12 residues. Germline lookup yields CDR1 SGHAT and CDR2 FQNNGV.

There are many counts of this clonotype. The genes are TRBV20-1 and TRBJ2-1; D unresolved. CDR3 length: 13 amino acids. Trimming took off 3 bases at V and 6 bases at J, with 12 bases between the two ends. CDR1 and CDR2 from the germline V gene are DFQATT and SNEGSKA (reference sequence). CDR3 in DNA: TGCAGTGCTAGGGGTCCCTATTCCAATGAGCAGTTCTTC. It encodes CSARGPYSNEQFF.

In its sample, this clonotype was seen many times. Here the CDR3 DNA reads TGTGCCAGCAGTGCCCGGACAGGGAACCTCCTCTTAGCCAAAAACATTCAGTACTTC. Translated: CASSARTGNLLLAKNIQYF. The chain recombines TRBV6-1 with TRBJ2-4, with 8 nucleotides matching TRBD1. Germline-derived CDR1 and CDR2 are MNHNS and SASEGT. The CDR3 extends over 19 amino acids. Germline trimming cut 4 bases from V and 0 bases from J; bases unmatched to any gene: 14.

This clonotype appeared many times. This sequence joins TRBV4-1 and TRBJ2-3; no definite D call. V was trimmed by 1 base and J by 6 bases, leaving 17 bases between them. Germline assignment: CDR1 MGHRA and CDR2 YSYEKL. CDR3 length: 16 amino acids. CDR3 sequence reads: CASSQVNLIVTDTQYF. CDR3 DNA: TGCGCCAGCAGCCAAGTAAACCTAATAGTTACCGATACGCAGTATTTT.

At least ten counts were recorded for this clonotype. The V call is TRBV6-1, the J call TRBJ1-5; perhaps TRBD1 as D (6 bases). Trimming took off 9 bases at V and 3 bases at J, with 9 bases between the two ends. Germline loops: CDR1 MNHNS, CDR2 SASEGT. This CDR3 contains 12 residues. The CDR3 bases are TGTGCCAGTGGACAGTACAATCAGCCCCAGCATTTT. Protein sequence: CASGQYNQPQHF.

In its sample, this clonotype was seen many times. The chain recombines TRBV3-1 with TRBJ1-1; weak D call: TRBD1 (5 bases). The V end was cut by 0 bases, the J end by 1 base, with 12 bases between. CDR1 is LGHDT, CDR2 YNNKEL, per germline (reference sequence). The CDR3 loop spans 16 amino acids. CDR3 protein: CASSQDGGAKNTEAFF. Written as DNA, the CDR3 is TGTGCCAGCAGCCAAGATGGCGGGGCAAAGAACACTGAAGCTTTCTTT.